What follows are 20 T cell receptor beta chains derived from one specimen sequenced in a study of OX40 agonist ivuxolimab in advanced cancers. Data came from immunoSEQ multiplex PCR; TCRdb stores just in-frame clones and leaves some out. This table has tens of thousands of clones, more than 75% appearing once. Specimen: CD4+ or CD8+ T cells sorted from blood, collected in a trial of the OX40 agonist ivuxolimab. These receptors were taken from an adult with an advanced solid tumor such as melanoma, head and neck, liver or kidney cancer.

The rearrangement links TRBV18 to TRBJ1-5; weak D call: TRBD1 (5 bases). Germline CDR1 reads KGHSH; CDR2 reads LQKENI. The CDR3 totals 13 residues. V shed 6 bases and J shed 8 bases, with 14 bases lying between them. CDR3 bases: TGTGCCAGCTCTCCGAGGGGAGCCGAGCCCCAGCATTTT. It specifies CASSPRGAEPQHF. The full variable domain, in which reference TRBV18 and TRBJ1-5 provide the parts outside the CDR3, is NAGVMQNPRHLVRRRGQEARLRCSPMKGHSHVYWYRQLPEEGLKFMVYLQKENIIDESGMPKERFSAEFPKEGPSILRIQQVVRGDSAAYFCASSPRGAEPQHFGDGTRLSIL.

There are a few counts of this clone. The CDR3 reads CASSSRRTGMNGELFF. CDR3 DNA sequence: TGTGCCAGCAGTTCTCGCCGGACAGGAATGAACGGGGAGCTGTTTTTT. The chain employs TRBV27 and TRBJ2-2, with 7 positions matching TRBD1. Germline lookup yields CDR1 MNHEY and CDR2 SMNVEV (reference sequence). The J segment lost 7 bases and the V segment lost 4 bases, leaving 12 bases of the junction unmatched. The CDR3 covers 16 residues.

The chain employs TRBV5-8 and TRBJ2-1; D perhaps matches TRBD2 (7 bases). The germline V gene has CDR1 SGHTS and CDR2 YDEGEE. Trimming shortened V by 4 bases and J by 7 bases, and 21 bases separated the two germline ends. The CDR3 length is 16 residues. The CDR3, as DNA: TGTGCCAGCAGCCCCCGGTGGGGGGGCCGGAGAAATGAGCAGTTCTTC. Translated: CASSPRWGGRRNEQFF.

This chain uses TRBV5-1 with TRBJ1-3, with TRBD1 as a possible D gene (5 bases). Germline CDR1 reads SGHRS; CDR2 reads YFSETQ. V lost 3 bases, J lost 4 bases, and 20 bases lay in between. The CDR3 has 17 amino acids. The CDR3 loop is CASSSGRGALGGNTIYF. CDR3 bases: TGCGCCAGCAGCTCCGGGCGGGGCGCCTTAGGGGGAAACACCATATATTTT.

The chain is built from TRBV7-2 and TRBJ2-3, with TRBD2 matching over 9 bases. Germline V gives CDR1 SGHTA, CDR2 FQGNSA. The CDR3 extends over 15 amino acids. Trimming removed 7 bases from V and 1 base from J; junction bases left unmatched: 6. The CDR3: CASTSGTSRTDTQYF. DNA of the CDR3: TGTGCCAGCACCTCCGGGACTAGCCGCACAGATACGCAGTATTTT.

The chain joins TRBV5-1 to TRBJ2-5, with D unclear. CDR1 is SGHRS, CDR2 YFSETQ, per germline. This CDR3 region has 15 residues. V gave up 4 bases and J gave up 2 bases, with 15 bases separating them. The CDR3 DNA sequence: TGCGCCAGCAGCCAATGGGGAAACAGACAAGAGACCCAGTACTTC. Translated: CASSQWGNRQETQYF.

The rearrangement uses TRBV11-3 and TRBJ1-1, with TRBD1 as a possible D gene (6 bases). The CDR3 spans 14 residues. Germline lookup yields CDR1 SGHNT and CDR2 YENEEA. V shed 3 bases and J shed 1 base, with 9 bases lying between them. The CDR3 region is CASSFRGGNTEAFF. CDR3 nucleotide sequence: TGTGCCAGCAGCTTTCGAGGGGGGAACACTGAAGCTTTCTTT.

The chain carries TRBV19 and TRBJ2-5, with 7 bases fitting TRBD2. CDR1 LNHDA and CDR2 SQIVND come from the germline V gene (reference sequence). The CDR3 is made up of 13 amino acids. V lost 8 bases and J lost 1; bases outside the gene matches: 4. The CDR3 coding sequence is TGTGCCAGTGGGTGGGGGGGCCAAGAGACCCAGTACTTC. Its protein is CASGWGGQETQYF.

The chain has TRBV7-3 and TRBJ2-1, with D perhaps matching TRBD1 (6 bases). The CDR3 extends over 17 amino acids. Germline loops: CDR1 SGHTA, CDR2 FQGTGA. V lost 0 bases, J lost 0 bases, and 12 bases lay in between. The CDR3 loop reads CASSLTPRGYSYNEQFF. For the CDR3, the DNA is TGTGCCAGCAGCTTAACCCCCAGGGGATACTCCTACAATGAGCAGTTCTTC.

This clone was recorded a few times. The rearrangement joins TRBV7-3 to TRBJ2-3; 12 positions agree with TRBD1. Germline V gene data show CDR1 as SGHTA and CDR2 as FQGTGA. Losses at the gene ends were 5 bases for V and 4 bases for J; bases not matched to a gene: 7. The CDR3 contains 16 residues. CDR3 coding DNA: TGTGCCAGCAGCGCGGGGACAGGGGGCGTCGCAGATACGCAGTATTTT. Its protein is CASSAGTGGVADTQYF.

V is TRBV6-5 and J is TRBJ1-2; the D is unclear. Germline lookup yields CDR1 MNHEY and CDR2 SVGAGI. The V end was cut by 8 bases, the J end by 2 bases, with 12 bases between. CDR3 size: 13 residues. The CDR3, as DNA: TGTGCCAGCGCCCCGACACAGAACTATGGCTACACCTTC. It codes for CASAPTQNYGYTF.

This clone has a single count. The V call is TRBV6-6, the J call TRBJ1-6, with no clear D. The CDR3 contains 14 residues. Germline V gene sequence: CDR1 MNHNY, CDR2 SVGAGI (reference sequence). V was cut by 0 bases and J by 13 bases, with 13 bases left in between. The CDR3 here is CASSYSSGRPPLHF. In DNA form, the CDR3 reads TGTGCCAGCAGTTACTCGTCGGGCAGGCCGCCCCTCCACTTT.

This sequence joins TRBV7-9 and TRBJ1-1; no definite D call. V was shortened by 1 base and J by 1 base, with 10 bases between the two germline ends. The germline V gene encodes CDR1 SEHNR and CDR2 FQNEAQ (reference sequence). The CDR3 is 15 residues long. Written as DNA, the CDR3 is TGTGCCAGCAGCTTAGGCGGTTCACCGAACACTGAAGCTTTCTTT. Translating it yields CASSLGGSPNTEAFF. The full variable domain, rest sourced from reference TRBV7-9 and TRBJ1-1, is DTGVSQNPRHKITKRGQNVTFRCDPISEHNRLYWYRQTLGQGPEFLTYFQNEAQLEKSRLLSDRFSAERPKGSFSTLEIQRTEQGDSAMYLCASSLGGSPNTEAFFGQGTRLTVV.

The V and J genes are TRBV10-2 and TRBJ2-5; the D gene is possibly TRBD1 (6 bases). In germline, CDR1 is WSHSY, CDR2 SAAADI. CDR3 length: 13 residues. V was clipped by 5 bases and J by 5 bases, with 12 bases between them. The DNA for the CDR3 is TGCGCCAGCAGTATACAGGGAAAGGAGACCCAGTACTTC. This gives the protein CASSIQGKETQYF.

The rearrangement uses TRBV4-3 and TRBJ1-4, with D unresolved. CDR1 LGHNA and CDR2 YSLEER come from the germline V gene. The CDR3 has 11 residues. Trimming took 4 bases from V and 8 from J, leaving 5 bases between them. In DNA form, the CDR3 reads TGCGCCAGCAGCCTCGGGGAAAAACTGTTTTTT. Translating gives CASSLGEKLFF.

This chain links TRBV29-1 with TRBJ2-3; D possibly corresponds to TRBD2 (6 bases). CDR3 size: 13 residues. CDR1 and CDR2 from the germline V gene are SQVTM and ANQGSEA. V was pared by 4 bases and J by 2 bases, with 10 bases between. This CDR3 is CSVGAGTTDTQYF. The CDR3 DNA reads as TGCAGCGTTGGGGCGGGGACCACAGATACGCAGTATTTT.

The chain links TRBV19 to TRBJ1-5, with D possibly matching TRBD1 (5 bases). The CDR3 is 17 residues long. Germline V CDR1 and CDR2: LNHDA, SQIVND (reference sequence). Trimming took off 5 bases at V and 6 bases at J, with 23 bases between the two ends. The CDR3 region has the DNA TGTGCCAGTAGTGTGACCGGGACGCAGCTTTTTACTCAGCCCCAGCATTTT. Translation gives CASSVTGTQLFTQPQHF.

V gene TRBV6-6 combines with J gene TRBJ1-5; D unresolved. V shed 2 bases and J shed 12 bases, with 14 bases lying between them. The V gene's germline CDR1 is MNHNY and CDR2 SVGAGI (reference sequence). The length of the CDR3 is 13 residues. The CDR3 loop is CASSYRPHGLQHF. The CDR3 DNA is TGTGCCAGCAGTTACCGGCCCCACGGGCTCCAGCATTTT.

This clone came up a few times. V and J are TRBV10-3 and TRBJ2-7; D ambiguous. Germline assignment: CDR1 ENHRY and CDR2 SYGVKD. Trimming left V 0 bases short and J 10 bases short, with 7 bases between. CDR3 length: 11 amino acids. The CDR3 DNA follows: TGTGCCATCAGTGAGTCGGAACACCAGTACTTC. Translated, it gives CAISESEHQYF.

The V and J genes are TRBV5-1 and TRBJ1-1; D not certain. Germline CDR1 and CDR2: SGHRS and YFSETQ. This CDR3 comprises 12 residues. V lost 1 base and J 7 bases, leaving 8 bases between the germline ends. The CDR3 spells CASSLTGSEAFF. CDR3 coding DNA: TGCGCCAGCAGCTTGACCGGGAGTGAAGCTTTCTTT.